What follows describes a single T cell receptor beta chain. Its cognate antigen has yet to be identified. The record originates from a study of cytomegalovirus exposure and HLA in healthy donors (dated by TCRdb to the late 2010s). With respect to the entire study: In an earlier analysis of several hundred of the donors, less than 350 Gb of sequence data and 90 million to 120 million unique TCR beta sequences from 180 million or so T cells were reported. About 300 gigabases of sequencing data and 75 million to 85 million unique TCR sequences made up an early release that covered 640 HLA-typed donors. Of the roughly 400 genotyped donors, roughly 80% were placed in the genetic ancestry cluster associated with self-reported Caucasian donors. The aim of the study was to test whether cataloging public T cell receptors could identify signatures of past pathogen exposure. The study used immunosequencing to profile the T cell repertoires of approximately 630 subjects and linked those repertoires to cytomegalovirus serostatus. A separate validation cohort of 100 to 150 different subjects was used in addition to the 666-subject first cohort. To predict cytomegalovirus infection status, the study brought together high-throughput TCR immunosequencing, statistical association of individual TCRs with disease status, and machine learning. To study patterns of TCR occurrence, a later analysis re-analyzed previously published TCR beta repertoires from around 700 donors and added high-resolution HLA genotyping. Rather than using new phenotypic data, the later analysis identified candidate immune exposures from TCR beta sequences and from how often those sequences occurred across donors. An earlier analysis of approximately 640 of the donors applied high-throughput TCR beta sequencing to assess whether each TCR beta V gene segment acted as functional or pseudogenic. Donor age, sex, ethnicity and CMV serostatus were compiled alongside the repertoire data. In a later genetic analysis, genome-wide SNP genotypes for about three fifths of the 666 donors were used, and that subset was treated as a discovery cohort. All discovery cohort repertoires had been generated using a single sequencing platform. HLA typing included class I and class II loci at four-digit resolution. The number of donors typed differed by locus, with roughly 620-640 for A, B, C, DRB1 and DQB1, around 560 for DQA1, nearly 610 for DPA1, and around 460 for DPB1. Four to six DR-DQ haplotypes were handled as single units for association and clustering, since linkage in the cohort was strong. Among roughly 400 genotyped donors of the cohort, an average of around 240,000 unique TCR beta nucleotide sequences were sequenced per donor, roughly a sixth of them non-productive.

General findings and caveats noted by the study authors: The study gave a list of 150 to 200 TCR beta chains associated with cytomegalovirus. A later analysis reported that several top co-occurrence clusters appeared linked to parvovirus B19, influenza, CMV and Epstein-Barr virus. While some public TCRs were present in many individuals, most TCR sequences turned up only very rarely across donors. V-gene and J-gene trimming of TCR beta chains was associated with a missense DCLRE1C variant in a later genetic analysis, and the association was replicated in an independent cohort. In vitro tests confirmed that a few of the cytomegalovirus-associated TCR beta chains recognize cytomegalovirus antigens. In a later analysis, more than 15,000 TCR beta sequences were associated with specific HLA alleles at a false discovery rate of 0.05. When HLA alleles, especially DR and DQ, strongly co-occurred, attributing TCR associations to individual alleles was difficult. This cohort had only TCR beta chains sequenced, and the lack of alpha or paired-chain data limited which features could be detected. According to a later genetic analysis, donors in an Asian-associated ancestry cluster had fewer N-insertions in productive TCRs than the approximately 700-donor mean. Sequencing depth was assumed to be roughly uniform across donors in the presence/absence analyses, though that assumption may not hold. In a later analysis, HLA-associated TCR beta chains were found to be more clonally expanded and to have lower generation probabilities than equally common non-associated chains. Correlated functional status among segregating V segments might be attributable to linkage disequilibrium, but an unknown experimental factor could not be ruled out. In a later analysis, the rate of TCR association differed among HLA loci, with DRB1 alleles having the most associated TCRs and HLA-C alleles having the fewest. An earlier analysis of around 500 of the donors showed that most TCR beta V segments appeared in productive rearrangements either about 90% or about 30% of the time, which broadly matched IMGT annotations. Because counts were too low, about 18 rarely observed V segments, including chromosome 9 orphons, were left out of the earlier analysis of 587 of the donors. The 87-base-pair reads could not distinguish some IMGT-functional V segments, including TRBV6-2 and TRBV6-3, so those segments were excluded. The authors suggested that the approach could potentially be extended to other disease states and immunological phenotypes. A cluster of highly shared sequence variants was judged likely to be a technical artifact of the sequencing pipeline. According to a later analysis, most CMV-associated TCR beta chains appeared to be HLA-restricted, and the HLA associations seemed to be driven largely by CMV exposure. A further reported finding was that TCR beta sequences accurately predicted the HLA-A and HLA-B alleles for most subjects in the first cohort. The classifier was reported to diagnose cytomegalovirus status with high specificity and sensitivity in both the original and validation cohorts. HLA typing was unavailable for some donors at each locus, so association tests used only the typed subset. Immune exposure information for the cohort was limited to CMV serostatus.

Preparation of the library involved the immunoSEQ multiplex PCR assay. For the multiplex PCR, a mixture combining 60 forward primers for TCR Vbeta segments and 13 reverse primers for TCR Jbeta segments was used. The CDR3 region of rearranged TCR beta genes was amplified from genomic DNA by a multiplex PCR assay. The Illumina HiSeq System was used to sequence the amplified TCR beta libraries as 87-base-pair reads. In the original analysis: In a later analysis, 77 million or so unique TCR beta chains were counted across the 500 to 850 repertoires, and roughly 11 million of these chains were shared by at least two donors. Raw reads were error-corrected and collapsed into unique sequences with a nearest-neighbor algorithm that merged closely related sequences to remove PCR and sequencing errors. To assign V, D and J gene segments, CDR3 sequences were aligned to IMGT reference sequences. For a sequence to be retained, a match of at least six nucleotides was required to both a V gene segment and a J gene segment. A rearrangement counted as productive if the CDR3 had no stop codons and remained in frame with V and J, and every other rearrangement counted as non-productive. CDR3 was defined by IMGT convention, running from the second conserved V-encoded cysteine to the conserved J-encoded phenylalanine. The earlier analysis of some 600 of the donors excluded sequences that lacked an unambiguous match to a single V gene segment. In an earlier analysis of 587 of the donors, V segments were called functional above 56.7% productive rearrangements and were called segregating when the between-donor standard deviation exceeded 5%. A statistical classification framework was built for diagnosing cytomegalovirus status from the catalog of TCR beta chain sequences. A later analysis assigned V and J genes by comparing TCR nucleotide sequences with IMGT/GENE-DB human TR gene sequences. The TCRdist pipeline was used in a later analysis to assign CDR3 sequences and most-parsimonious VDJ recombination scenarios. In a later analysis, each TCR beta chain was defined by its CDR3 amino acid sequence together with its V-gene family, and reads without a unique V-gene family were excluded. As a way to deal with suspected cross-contamination and a sequencing artifact, a later analysis dropped over 550 nucleotide sequences that were highly shared and had low generation probability. In a later analysis, a clonal expansion index was calculated for each public chain from normalized within-repertoire ranks of inferred template counts. A later analysis computed generation probabilities with a VDJ recombination model fitted to out-of-frame rearrangements, and checked the results against IGoR. In a later analysis, TCR-TCR, TCR-HLA and TCR-CMV co-occurrence was scored with hypergeometric tests, and a repertoire-size bias correction was applied to TCR pairs. In a later analysis, false discovery rates were estimated by permuting HLA or CMV assignments 20 times. A later analysis grouped co-occurring TCRs with DBSCAN, adding TCRdist sequence similarity when clustering within HLA-allele-positive subsets. Repertoires with fewer than 30,000 or more than 120,000 public chains, plus five repertoires with anomalous nucleotide sharing, were excluded from co-occurrence clustering. The table was pulled from immuneACCESS by TCRdb, which kept in-frame rearrangements only. Such tables lose some clones; where checked, under half of the loss comes from unresolved V genes, and the rest has no known cause. From that table come the V and J calls and clone size; the DNA was used to work out D and trimming. This sample's records show about 170,000 clones. Of the sample, around 0.79% is held by the ten largest clones.

Including the terminal cysteine and phenylalanine, the CDR3 comprises 14 residues. CDR3 DNA only is kept here, 42 bases in frame from base 1. The germline ends are 13 bases apart after V is trimmed by 0 bases and J by 7 bases. Via the germline V gene (reference sequence), CDR1 is LNHDA and CDR2 SQIVND. The cohort consisted of more than 650 healthy bone marrow donors. Cohort members were all nominally healthy when sampled, although unrecorded immune exposures were likely present. The donor tested CMV seropositive and was one of the 289 seropositive cohort members. A peripheral blood sample was collected from each donor, and TCR beta sequencing was performed on peripheral blood mononuclear cells. Genomic DNA was extracted from the blood cell samples with the Qiagen DNeasy Blood Extraction Kit.

The material sequenced was PBMCs. This clonotype was sampled from a woman between 18 and 29 years old in good health and CMV-seropositive. The chain couples TRBV19 to TRBJ2-7; the D gene is perhaps TRBD2, on 6 matching bases. The CDR3 region: CASSIDWRVREQYF. DNA sequence: TGTGCCAGTAGTATAGATTGGAGGGTAAGGGAGCAGTACTTC. The reference TRBV19 and TRBJ2-7 proteins fill in what lies around the CDR3, so the full variable domain reads DGGITQSPKYLFRKEGQNVTLSCEQNLNHDAMYWYRQDPGQGLRLIYYSQIVNDFQKGDIAEGYSVSREKKESFPLTVTSAQKNPTAFYLCASSIDWRVREQYFGPGTRLTVT.